Listed below are T cell receptor beta chains from one sample, sequenced in a study of T cells after yellow fever vaccination. TCRdb re-called the 5' RACE reads through MiXCR, storing one row per CDR3 protein. This table has around 500,000 distinct CDR3 sequences, about a fifth appearing once. Specimen: PBMCs, collected roughly 20 days after the first yellow fever vaccination. The receptors were sampled from a man between 18 and 29 years old who received the YFV17D yellow fever vaccine. Each CDR3 is given with its conserved first and last residue. Each record gives: V gene, J gene, D gene, clone size, CDR3 protein, CDR3 DNA. A D gene is named only where the DNA matches it firmly. Clone sizes are given selectively: once, few, many, or a class where the clone is expanded.

TRBV10-2	TRBJ2-2	TRBD2	few	CASSESLGSGGRTGELFF	TGCGCCAGCAGTGAGTCGCTGGGTAGCGGGGGCAGGACCGGGGAGCTGTTTTTT
TRBV6-1	TRBJ1-2	.	few	CASSLKGRGDYGYTF	TGTGCCAGCAGCCTCAAGGGACGAGGGGACTATGGCTACACCTTC
TRBV6-1	TRBJ2-3	TRBD1	.	CASSSPWDRPSTDTQYF	TGTGCCAGCTCAAGCCCCTGGGACAGGCCTAGCACAGATACGCAGTATTTT
TRBV27	TRBJ2-5	.	.	CASSSQGQILSETQYF	TGTGCCAGCAGTTCCCAGGGGCAAATTCTTTCGGAGACCCAGTACTTC
TRBV2	TRBJ1-1	.	.	CASLPGGTEAFF	TGTGCCAGCCTTCCGGGGGGTACTGAAGCTTTCTTT
TRBV19	TRBJ2-2	.	few	CASSIQVANTGELFF	TGTGCCAGTAGTATCCAGGTAGCGAACACCGGGGAGCTGTTTTTT
TRBV6-5	TRBJ1-6	.	.	CASSYSREYNSPLHF	TGTGCCAGCAGTTACTCGAGGGAGTATAATTCACCCCTCCACTTT
TRBV29-1	TRBJ2-7	.	many	CSVEGTNYEQYF	TGCAGCGTTGAAGGCACAAACTACGAGCAGTACTTC
TRBV10-3	TRBJ1-3	.	few	CAIRTSSGNTIYF	TGTGCCATCAGAACAAGCTCTGGAAACACCATATATTTT
TRBV27	TRBJ2-7	TRBD2	many	CATHRLAGGRTYEQYF	TGTGCCACCCACCGCCTAGCGGGGGGCCGGACCTACGAGCAGTACTTC
TRBV29-1	TRBJ2-1	.	few	CSVEGGGNEWQFF	TGCAGCGTTGAAGGCGGGGGCAATGAGTGGCAGTTCTTC
TRBV29-1	TRBJ1-2	.	few	CSVSLEPLGYTF	TGCAGCGTTTCCCTGGAACCCCTAGGCTACACCTTC
TRBV4-3	TRBJ2-5	.	.	CASSQAWFQETQYF	TGCGCCAGCAGCCAAGCATGGTTCCAAGAGACCCAGTACTTC
TRBV11-2	TRBJ2-3	TRBD1	.	CASSPPGQGETDTQYF	TGTGCCAGCAGCCCGCCGGGACAGGGAGAGACAGATACGCAGTATTTT
TRBV6-1	TRBJ2-4	.	.	CASRKPTGGLYF	TGTGCCAGCAGGAAGCCTACGGGGGGCCTGTACTTC
TRBV6-6	TRBJ1-2	.	.	CASSWGDAGYTF	TGTGCCAGCAGTTGGGGGGATGCTGGCTACACCTTC
TRBV5-1	TRBJ2-7	TRBD2	few	CASSLGTSGADEQYF	TGCGCCAGCAGTCTAGGGACTAGCGGGGCGGACGAGCAGTACTTC
TRBV7-9	TRBJ2-5	.	.	CASSRRLDEGQYF	TGTGCCAGCAGTCGCAGACTTGATGAGGGCCAGTACTTC
TRBV4-2	TRBJ1-4	.	few	CASSQRPGPYNEKLFF	TGTGCCAGCAGCCAACGGCCGGGACCGTATAATGAAAAACTGTTTTTT
TRBV20-1	TRBJ1-2	.	.	CSARDRVQGSNYGYTF	TGCAGTGCTAGAGATCGAGTACAGGGTTCTAACTATGGCTACACCTTC
TRBV5-6	TRBJ1-4	.	.	CASSQRLQGGIEKLFF	TGTGCCAGCAGCCAACGCCTTCAGGGAGGAATTGAAAAACTGTTTTTT
TRBV12-3/TRBV12-4	TRBJ1-1	.	few	CASSLGPLGGGEAFF	TGTGCCAGCAGTTTAGGGCCCCTCGGGGGAGGGGAAGCTTTCTTT